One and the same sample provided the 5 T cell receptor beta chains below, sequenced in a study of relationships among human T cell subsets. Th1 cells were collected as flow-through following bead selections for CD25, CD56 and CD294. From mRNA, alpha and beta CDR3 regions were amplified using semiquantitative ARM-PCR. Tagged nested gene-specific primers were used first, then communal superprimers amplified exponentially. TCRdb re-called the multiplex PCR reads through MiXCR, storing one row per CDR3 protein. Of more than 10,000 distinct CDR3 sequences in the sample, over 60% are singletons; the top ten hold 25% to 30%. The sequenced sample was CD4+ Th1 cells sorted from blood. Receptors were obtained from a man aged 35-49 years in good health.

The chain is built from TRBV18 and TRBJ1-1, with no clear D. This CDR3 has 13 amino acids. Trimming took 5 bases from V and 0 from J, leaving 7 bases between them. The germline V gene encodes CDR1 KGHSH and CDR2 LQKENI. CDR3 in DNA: TGTGCCAGCTCAAGTGACATGAACACTGAAGCTTTCTTT. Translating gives CASSSDMNTEAFF.

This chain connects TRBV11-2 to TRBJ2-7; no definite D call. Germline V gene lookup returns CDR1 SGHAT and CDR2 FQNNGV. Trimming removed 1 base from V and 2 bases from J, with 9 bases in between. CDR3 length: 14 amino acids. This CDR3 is CASSLVLRAYEQYF. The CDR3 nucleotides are TGTGCCAGCAGCTTAGTGTTAAGGGCCTACGAGCAGTACTTC.

The CDR3, as DNA: TGTGCCAGCAGTACGTCTAGCGGGGGAACCTACAATGAGCAGTTCTTC. Translated: CASSTSSGGTYNEQFF. The V gene is TRBV28, the J gene TRBJ2-1; 10 positions agree with TRBD2. This CDR3 region has 16 residues. The germline V gene encodes CDR1 MDHEN and CDR2 SYDVKM. The V segment lost 5 bases and the J segment 2 bases; nucleotides outside the gene matches: 6.

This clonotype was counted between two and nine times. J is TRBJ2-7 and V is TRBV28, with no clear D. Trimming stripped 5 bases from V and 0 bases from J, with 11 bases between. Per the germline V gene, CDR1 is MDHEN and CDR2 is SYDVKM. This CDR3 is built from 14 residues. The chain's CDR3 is CASSRPPLSYEQYF. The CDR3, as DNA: TGTGCCAGCAGTCGTCCGCCACTCTCCTACGAGCAGTACTTC.

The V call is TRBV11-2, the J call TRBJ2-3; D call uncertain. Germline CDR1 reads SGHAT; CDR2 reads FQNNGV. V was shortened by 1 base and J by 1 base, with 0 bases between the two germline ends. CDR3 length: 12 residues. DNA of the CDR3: TGTGCCAGCAGCTTAGGCACAGATACGCAGTATTTT. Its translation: CASSLGTDTQYF.